The 17 T cell receptor beta chains below were found in one sample sequenced in a study of shared clonotypes between healthy human individuals. The assay was immunoSEQ multiplex PCR, and TCRdb's table has in-frame clones only and misses some. The data contain under 1,100,000 clones, more than 75% of them singletons. The sample consisted of memory CD4+ T cells from PBMCs. Subset given: CD45RA-negative fraction. The receptors come from a man aged 18 to 29 in good health. Some clones in this sample may be carry-over from other donors' samples.

The chain has TRBV29-1 and TRBJ2-2; D unresolved. The CDR3 loop spans 11 amino acids. From germline, CDR1 is SQVTM and CDR2 ANQGSEA. The V end lost 7 bases, the J end lost 4 bases, and 7 bases lay between the germline ends. CDR3: CSASATGELFF. The CDR3 DNA reads TGCAGCGCCTCTGCCACCGGGGAGCTGTTTTTT.

This rearrangement joins TRBV7-8 to TRBJ2-7, with 7 bases aligning to TRBD2. With V trimmed by 7 bases and J by 4 bases, 16 bases remained unmatched. CDR3 length equals 16 residues. CDR1 and CDR2 (germline): SGHVS, FQNEAQ. The CDR3 is CASTPGGGGPQYEQYF. As DNA, the CDR3 is TGTGCCAGCACCCCAGGTGGGGGAGGGCCTCAGTACGAGCAGTACTTC. Combining the CDR3 with reference TRBV7-8 and TRBJ2-7 gives the whole variable domain GAGVSQSPRYKVAKRGQDVALRCDPISGHVSLFWYQQALGQGPEFLTYFQNEAQLDKSGLPSDRFFAERPEGSVSTLKIQRTQQEDSAVYLCASTPGGGGPQYEQYFGPGTRLTVT.

The chain couples TRBV28 to TRBJ1-5, with 7 nucleotides matching TRBD1. Per the germline V gene, CDR1 is MDHEN and CDR2 is SYDVKM. V lost 8 bases, J lost 4 bases, and 5 bases stayed unmatched. CDR3 size: 13 residues. CDR3 amino acids: CASDRQGNQPQHF. CDR3 DNA: TGTGCCAGCGACCGACAGGGTAATCAGCCCCAGCATTTT.

The sample holds a few counts of this clone. Different DNA sequences within this sample yield the same CDR3. This chain joins TRBV27 and TRBJ2-3, with a tentative D call TRBD2 (6 bases). Looked up from germline, CDR1 is MNHEY and CDR2 is SMNVEV (reference sequence). CDR3 length equals 12 residues. V was clipped by 2 bases and J by 6 bases, with 6 bases between them. CDR3 DNA sequence: TGTGCCAGCAGTTTAGGAGGGGATACGCAGTATTTT. It yields the protein CASSLGGDTQYF.

The chain recombines TRBV6-1 with TRBJ2-3; D not certain. V was trimmed by 5 bases and J by 0 bases, leaving 9 bases between them. The CDR3 runs to 14 residues. Germline V lookup: CDR1 MNHNS, CDR2 SASEGT. The CDR3 loop reads CASSPGFSTDTQYF. CDR3 DNA: TGTGCCAGCAGTCCCGGGTTTAGCACAGATACGCAGTATTTT.

This sequence joins TRBV28 and TRBJ2-5, with a possible D match to TRBD2 (5 bases). Looked up from germline, CDR1 is MDHEN and CDR2 is SYDVKM. The CDR3 extends over 17 amino acids. V was clipped by 6 bases and J by 7 bases, with 27 bases between them. The CDR3 bases are TGTGCCAGCAGCCCCACACCGTCAGGAGGACTCAGGCGGACCCAGTACTTC. Translating it yields CASSPTPSGGLRRTQYF.

The CDR3 sequence is CSVEREMNTEAFF. DNA of the CDR3: TGCAGCGTTGAAAGGGAGATGAACACTGAAGCTTTCTTT. This chain joins TRBV29-1 and TRBJ1-1; no firm D call. The V gene lost 2 bases and the J gene lost 0 bases, with 7 bases spanning the gap. The CDR3 consists of 13 residues. Germline V gives CDR1 SQVTM, CDR2 ANQGSEA.

The chain uses TRBV7-8 and TRBJ1-4, with TRBD1 matching 7 bases. CDR3 length: 14 amino acids. Trimming removed 5 bases from V and 5 bases from J; junction bases left unmatched: 5. Germline V gives CDR1 SGHVS, CDR2 FQNEAQ. CDR3 DNA: TGTGCCAGCAGCCGGGACAGCCAAAATGAAAAACTGTTTTTT. Translated: CASSRDSQNEKLFF.

CDR3 coding DNA: TGCGCCAGCAGCTTGGGGGCGGAGAGCACAGATACGCAGTATTTT. This sequence encodes CASSLGAESTDTQYF. V is TRBV5-1 and J is TRBJ2-3; no reliable D call. The ends were cut back, 0 bases at V and 0 bases at J, with 8 bases in the middle. Per germline, CDR1 SGHRS and CDR2 YFSETQ. The CDR3 length is 15 residues.

This clone occurred many times. The gene calls are TRBV4-1 and TRBJ2-1; 11 bases line up with TRBD1. CDR3 length equals 16 residues. Losses at the gene ends were 4 bases for V and 7 bases for J; bases not matched to a gene: 9. Germline V CDR1 and CDR2: MGHRA, YSYEKL. The CDR3 DNA is TGCGCCAGCAGCCCCCAGGACAGGGGGCAACAAAATGAGCAGTTCTTC. This translates into CASSPQDRGQQNEQFF.

The chain uses TRBV2 and TRBJ2-7; 10 nucleotides agree with TRBD1. The CDR3 spans 14 residues. CDR1 and CDR2 (germline): SNHLY, FYNNEI. Losses at the gene ends were 5 bases for V and 5 bases for J; bases not matched to a gene: 6. CDR3 sequence reads: CASSIDRGQDEQYF. In nucleotides, the CDR3 is TGTGCCAGCAGTATCGACAGGGGGCAAGACGAGCAGTACTTC.

The chain has TRBV19 and TRBJ2-7, with 7 bases aligning to TRBD2. The germline V gene has CDR1 LNHDA and CDR2 SQIVND (reference sequence). The junction had 7 bases not matched to a gene; V was cut back by 2 bases and J by 3 bases. This CDR3 region has 15 residues. The CDR3 DNA sequence: TGTGCCAGTAGTATAAAGGTGGCGGGAGACTACGAGCAGTACTTC. Protein: CASSIKVAGDYEQYF.

Details on this clone: Other DNA sequences of this sample code for an identical CDR3. The rearrangement joins TRBV30 to TRBJ2-3, with D unresolved. CDR1 and CDR2 from the germline V gene are GTSNPN and SVGIG (reference sequence). Trimming pared 2 bases from V and 6 bases from J, leaving 6 bases between. The CDR3 runs to 11 residues. CDR3 sequence reads: CAWSPRDTQYF. CDR3 nucleotide sequence: TGTGCCTGGAGTCCGCGGGATACGCAGTATTTT.

V and J are TRBV9 and TRBJ2-3; D is possibly TRBD1 (5 bases). The germline gives CDR1 SGDLS, CDR2 YYNGEE. The V end lost 2 bases, the J end lost 3 bases, and 16 bases lay between the germline ends. The CDR3 consists of 16 residues. CDR3 DNA: TGTGCCAGCAGCGTCCAAGGGGCGGTGGGAACAGATACGCAGTATTTT. Translation gives CASSVQGAVGTDTQYF.

This clone showed up many times. CDR3 coding DNA: TGTGCCAGCAGCCCCGCAATGCACTATGGCTACACCTTC. It codes for CASSPAMHYGYTF. The chain has TRBV9 and TRBJ1-2; D gene unclear. Trimming removed 4 bases from V and 3 bases from J, with 10 bases in between. Germline V lookup: CDR1 SGDLS, CDR2 YYNGEE. The CDR3 is 13 residues long.

The V call is TRBV7-2, the J call TRBJ2-3; the match to TRBD2 covers 8 bases. The junction had 8 bases not matched to a gene; V was cut back by 1 base and J by 5 bases. The length of the CDR3 is 16 residues. Germline loops: CDR1 SGHTA, CDR2 FQGNSA. DNA of the CDR3: TGTGCCAGCAGCTTAGGTACCGGGAGGGCCGGAGATACGCAGTATTTT. Translation gives CASSLGTGRAGDTQYF.

The chain links TRBV6-5 to TRBJ2-5; tentatively, D is TRBD2 (7 bases). Trimming left V 10 bases short and J 6 bases short, with 21 bases between. The germline V gene encodes CDR1 MNHEY and CDR2 SVGAGI. The CDR3 consists of 14 residues. The DNA of the CDR3 is TGTGCCACGAAGGGGGAGGGCCTCAGAAAGACCCAGTACTTC. Residues: CATKGEGLRKTQYF.